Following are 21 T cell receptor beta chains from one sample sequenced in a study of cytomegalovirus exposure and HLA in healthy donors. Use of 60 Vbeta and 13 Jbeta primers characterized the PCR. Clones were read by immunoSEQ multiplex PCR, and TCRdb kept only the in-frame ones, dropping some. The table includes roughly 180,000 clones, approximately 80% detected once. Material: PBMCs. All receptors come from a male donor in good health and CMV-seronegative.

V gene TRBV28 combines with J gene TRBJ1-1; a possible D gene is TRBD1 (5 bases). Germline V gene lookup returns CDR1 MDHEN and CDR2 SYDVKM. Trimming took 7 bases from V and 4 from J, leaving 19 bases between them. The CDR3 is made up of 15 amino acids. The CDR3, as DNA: TGTGCCAGCATCCACTCGGGGGTCTTGGTCACTGAAGCTTTCTTT. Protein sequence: CASIHSGVLVTEAFF. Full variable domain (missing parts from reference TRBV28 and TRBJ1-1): DVKVTQSSRYLVKRTGEKVFLECVQDMDHENMFWYRQDPGLGLRLIYFSYDVKMKEKGDIPEGYSVSREKKERFSLILESASTNQTSMYLCASIHSGVLVTEAFFGQGTRLTVV.

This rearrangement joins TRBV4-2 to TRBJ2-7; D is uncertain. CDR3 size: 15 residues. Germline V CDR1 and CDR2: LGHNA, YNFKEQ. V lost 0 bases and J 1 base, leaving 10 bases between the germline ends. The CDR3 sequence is CASSQDPRGSYEQYF. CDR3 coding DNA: TGTGCCAGCAGCCAAGATCCTCGCGGTTCCTACGAGCAGTACTTC.

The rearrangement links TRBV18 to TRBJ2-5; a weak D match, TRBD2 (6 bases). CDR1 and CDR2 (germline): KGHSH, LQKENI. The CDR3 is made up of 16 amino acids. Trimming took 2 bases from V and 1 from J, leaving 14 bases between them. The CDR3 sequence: CASSPVLATFQETQYF. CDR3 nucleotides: TGTGCCAGCTCACCAGTCCTAGCGACCTTCCAAGAGACCCAGTACTTC.

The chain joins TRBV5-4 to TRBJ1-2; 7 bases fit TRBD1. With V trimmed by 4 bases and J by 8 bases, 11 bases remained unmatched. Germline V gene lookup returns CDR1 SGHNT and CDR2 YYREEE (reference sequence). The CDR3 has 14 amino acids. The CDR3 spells CASSPRDRPRGYTF. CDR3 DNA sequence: TGTGCCAGCAGCCCCCGGGACAGACCGCGGGGCTACACCTTC.

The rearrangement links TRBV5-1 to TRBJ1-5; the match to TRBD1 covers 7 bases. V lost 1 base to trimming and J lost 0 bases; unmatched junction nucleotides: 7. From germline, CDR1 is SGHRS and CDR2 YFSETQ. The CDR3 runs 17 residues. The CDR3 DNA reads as TGCGCCAGCAGCTTGCCTGGGACAGTCTATAGCAATCAGCCCCAGCATTTT. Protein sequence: CASSLPGTVYSNQPQHF.

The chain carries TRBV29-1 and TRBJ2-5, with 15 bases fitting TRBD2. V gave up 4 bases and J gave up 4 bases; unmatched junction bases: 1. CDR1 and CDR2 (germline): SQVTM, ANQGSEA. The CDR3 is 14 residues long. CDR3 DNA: TGCAGCGTTGGGACTAGCGGGAGGGGAGAGACCCAGTACTTC. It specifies CSVGTSGRGETQYF. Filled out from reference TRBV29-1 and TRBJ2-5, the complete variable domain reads SAVISQKPSRDICQRGTSLTIQCQVDSQVTMMFWYRQQPGQSLTLIATANQGSEATYESGFVIDKFPISRPNLTFSTLTVSNMSPEDSSIYLCSVGTSGRGETQYFGPGTRLLVL.

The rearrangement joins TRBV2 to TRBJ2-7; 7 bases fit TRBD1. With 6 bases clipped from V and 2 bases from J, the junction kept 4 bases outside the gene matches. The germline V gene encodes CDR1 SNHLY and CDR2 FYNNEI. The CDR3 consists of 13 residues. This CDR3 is CASRSDRPYEQYF. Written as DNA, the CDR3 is TGTGCCAGCAGGTCGGACAGGCCCTACGAGCAGTACTTC.

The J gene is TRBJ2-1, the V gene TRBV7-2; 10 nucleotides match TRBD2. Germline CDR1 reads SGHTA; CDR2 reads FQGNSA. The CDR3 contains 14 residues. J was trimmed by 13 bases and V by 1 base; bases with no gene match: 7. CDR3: CASSLGITSGIQFF. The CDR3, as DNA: TGTGCCAGCAGCTTAGGAATCACTAGCGGGATACAGTTCTTC.

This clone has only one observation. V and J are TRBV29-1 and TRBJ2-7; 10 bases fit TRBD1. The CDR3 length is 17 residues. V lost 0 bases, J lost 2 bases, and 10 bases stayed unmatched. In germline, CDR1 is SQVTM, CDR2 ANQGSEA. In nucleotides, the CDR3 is TGCAGCGTTGAAGATACCGAGAACGACAGGGGGCCCTACGAGCAGTACTTC. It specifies CSVEDTENDRGPYEQYF.

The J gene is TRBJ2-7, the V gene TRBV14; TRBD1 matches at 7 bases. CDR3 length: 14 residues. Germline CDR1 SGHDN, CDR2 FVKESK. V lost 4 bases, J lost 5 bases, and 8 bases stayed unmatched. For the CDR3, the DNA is TGTGCCAGCAGCCTATCCACAGGGGCCCACGAGCAGTACTTC. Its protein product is CASSLSTGAHEQYF. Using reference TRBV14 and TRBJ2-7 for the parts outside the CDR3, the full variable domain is EAGVTQFPSHSVIEKGQTVTLRCDPISGHDNLYWYRRVMGKEIKFLLHFVKESKQDESGMPNNRFLAERTGGTYSTLKVQPAELEDSGVYFCASSLSTGAHEQYFGPGTRLTVT.

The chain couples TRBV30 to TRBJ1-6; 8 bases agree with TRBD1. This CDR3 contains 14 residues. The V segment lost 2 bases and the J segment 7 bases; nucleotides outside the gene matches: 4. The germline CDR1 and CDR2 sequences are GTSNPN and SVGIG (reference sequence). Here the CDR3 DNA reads TGTGCCTGGAGTCGGACAGGGTGGAATTCACCCCTCCACTTT. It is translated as CAWSRTGWNSPLHF.

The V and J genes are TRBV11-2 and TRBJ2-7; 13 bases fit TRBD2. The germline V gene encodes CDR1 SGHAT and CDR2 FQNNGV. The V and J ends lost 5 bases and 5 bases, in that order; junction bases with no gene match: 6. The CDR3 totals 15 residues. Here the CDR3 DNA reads TGTGCCAGCAGCACGCGGACTAGCGGGAGCCACGAGCAGTACTTC. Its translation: CASSTRTSGSHEQYF. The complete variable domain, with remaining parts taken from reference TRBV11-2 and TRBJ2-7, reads EAGVAQSPRYKIIEKRQSVAFWCNPISGHATLYWYQQILGQGPKLLIQFQNNGVVDDSQLPKDRFSAERLKGVDSTLKIQPAKLEDSAVYLCASSTRTSGSHEQYFGPGTRLTVT.

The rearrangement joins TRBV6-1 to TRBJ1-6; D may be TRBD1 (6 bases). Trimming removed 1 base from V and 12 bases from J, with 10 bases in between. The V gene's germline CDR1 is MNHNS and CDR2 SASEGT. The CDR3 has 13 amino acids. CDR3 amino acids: CASSEEARGPLHF. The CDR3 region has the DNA TGTGCCAGCAGTGAAGAGGCCAGGGGACCCCTCCACTTT.

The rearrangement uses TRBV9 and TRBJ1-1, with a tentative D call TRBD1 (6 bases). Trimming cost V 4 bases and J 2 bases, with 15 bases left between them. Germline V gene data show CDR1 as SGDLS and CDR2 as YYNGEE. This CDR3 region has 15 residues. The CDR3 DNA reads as TGTGCCAGCAGCCCAGGGACATTAGGAAACACTGAAGCTTTCTTT. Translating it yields CASSPGTLGNTEAFF.

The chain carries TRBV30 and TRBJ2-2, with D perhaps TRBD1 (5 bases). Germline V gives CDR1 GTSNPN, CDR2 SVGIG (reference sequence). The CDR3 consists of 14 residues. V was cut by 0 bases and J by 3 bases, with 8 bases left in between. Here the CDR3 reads CAWSVGRDTGELFF. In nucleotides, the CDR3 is TGTGCCTGGAGTGTAGGCAGGGACACCGGGGAGCTGTTTTTT.

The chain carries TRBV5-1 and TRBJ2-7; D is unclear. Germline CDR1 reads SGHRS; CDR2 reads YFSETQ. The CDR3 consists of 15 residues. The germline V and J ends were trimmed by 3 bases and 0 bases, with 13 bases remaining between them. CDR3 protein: CASSYVMGHSYEQYF. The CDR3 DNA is TGCGCCAGCAGCTATGTGATGGGCCACTCCTACGAGCAGTACTTC.

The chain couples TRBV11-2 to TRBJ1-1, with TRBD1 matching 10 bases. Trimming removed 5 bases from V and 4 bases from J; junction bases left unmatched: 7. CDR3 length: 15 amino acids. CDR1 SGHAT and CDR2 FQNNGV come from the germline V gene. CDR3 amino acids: CASSLRTGGSTEAFF. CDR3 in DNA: TGTGCCAGCAGCCTACGGACAGGGGGGTCCACTGAAGCTTTCTTT. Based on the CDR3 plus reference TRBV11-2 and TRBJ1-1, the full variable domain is EAGVAQSPRYKIIEKRQSVAFWCNPISGHATLYWYQQILGQGPKLLIQFQNNGVVDDSQLPKDRFSAERLKGVDSTLKIQPAKLEDSAVYLCASSLRTGGSTEAFFGQGTRLTVV.

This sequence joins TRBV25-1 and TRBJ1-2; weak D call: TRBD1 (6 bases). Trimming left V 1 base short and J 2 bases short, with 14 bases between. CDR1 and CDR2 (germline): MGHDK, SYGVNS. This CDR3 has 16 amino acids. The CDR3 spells CASSEWVGGHNYGYTF. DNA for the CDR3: TGTGCCAGCAGTGAATGGGTCGGGGGGCACAACTATGGCTACACCTTC.

In nucleotides, the CDR3 is TGTGCCAGCAGTAAGTGGGGACAGGGGAAGACCTACGAGCAGTACTTC. Translation gives CASSKWGQGKTYEQYF. This sequence joins TRBV28 and TRBJ2-7; TRBD1 matches 10 bases. The ends lost 5 bases at V and 2 bases at J; junction bases unmatched: 9. The germline gives CDR1 MDHEN, CDR2 SYDVKM. This CDR3 comprises 16 residues.

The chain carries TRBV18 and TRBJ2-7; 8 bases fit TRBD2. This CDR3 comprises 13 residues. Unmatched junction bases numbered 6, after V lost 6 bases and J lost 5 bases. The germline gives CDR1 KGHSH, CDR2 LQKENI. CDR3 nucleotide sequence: TGTGCCAGCTCCCCTCGGGGGGGGGACGAGCAGTACTTC. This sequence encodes CASSPRGGDEQYF.

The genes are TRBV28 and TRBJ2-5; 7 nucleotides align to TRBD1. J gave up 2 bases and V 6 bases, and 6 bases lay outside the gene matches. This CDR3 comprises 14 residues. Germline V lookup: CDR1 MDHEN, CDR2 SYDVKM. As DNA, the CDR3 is TGTGCCAGCAGCCTCGACAGGGTTCAAGAGACCCAGTACTTC. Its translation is CASSLDRVQETQYF.